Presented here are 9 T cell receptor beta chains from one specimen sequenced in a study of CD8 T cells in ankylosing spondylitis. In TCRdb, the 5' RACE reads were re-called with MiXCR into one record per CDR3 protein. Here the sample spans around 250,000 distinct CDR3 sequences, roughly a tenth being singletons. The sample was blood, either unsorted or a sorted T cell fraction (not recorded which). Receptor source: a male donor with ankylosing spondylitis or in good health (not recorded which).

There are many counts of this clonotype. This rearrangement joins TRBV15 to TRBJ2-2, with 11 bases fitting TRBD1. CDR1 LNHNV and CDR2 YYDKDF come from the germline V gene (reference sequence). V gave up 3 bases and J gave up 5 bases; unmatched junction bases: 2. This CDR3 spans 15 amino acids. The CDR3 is CATSRDRGRTGELFF. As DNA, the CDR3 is TGTGCCACCAGCAGGGACAGGGGGCGAACCGGGGAGCTGTTTTTT.

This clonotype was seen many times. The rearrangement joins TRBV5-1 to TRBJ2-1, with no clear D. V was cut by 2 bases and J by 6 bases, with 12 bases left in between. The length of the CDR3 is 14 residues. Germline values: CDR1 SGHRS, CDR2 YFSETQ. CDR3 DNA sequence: TGCGCCAGCAGCTTCACATCAGATGTCAATGAGCAGTTCTTC. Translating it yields CASSFTSDVNEQFF.

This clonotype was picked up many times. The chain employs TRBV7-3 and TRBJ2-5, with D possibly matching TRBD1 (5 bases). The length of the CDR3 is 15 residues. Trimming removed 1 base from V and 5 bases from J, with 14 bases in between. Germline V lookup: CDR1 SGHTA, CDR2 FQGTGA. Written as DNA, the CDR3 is TGTGCCAGCAGCTTAAGGGGCAGGGAAGGGGAGACCCAGTACTTC. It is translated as CASSLRGREGETQYF.

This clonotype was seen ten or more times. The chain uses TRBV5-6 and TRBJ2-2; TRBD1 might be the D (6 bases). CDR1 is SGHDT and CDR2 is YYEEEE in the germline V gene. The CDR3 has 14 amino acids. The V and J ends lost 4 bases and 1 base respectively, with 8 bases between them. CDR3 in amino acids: CASSMTGNTGELFF. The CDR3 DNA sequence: TGTGCCAGCAGCATGACAGGGAACACCGGGGAGCTGTTTTTT.

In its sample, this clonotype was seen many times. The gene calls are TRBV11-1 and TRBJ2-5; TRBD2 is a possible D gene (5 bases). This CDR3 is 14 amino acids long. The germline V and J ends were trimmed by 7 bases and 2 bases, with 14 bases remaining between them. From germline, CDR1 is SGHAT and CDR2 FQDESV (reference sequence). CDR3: CASTFSGLQETQYF. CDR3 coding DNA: TGTGCCAGCACCTTTTCAGGACTGCAAGAGACCCAGTACTTC.

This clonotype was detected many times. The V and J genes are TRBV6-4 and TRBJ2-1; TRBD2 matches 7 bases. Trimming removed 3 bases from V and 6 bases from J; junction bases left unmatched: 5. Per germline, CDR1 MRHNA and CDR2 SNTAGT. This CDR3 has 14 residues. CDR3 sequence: CASSEGLETNEQFF. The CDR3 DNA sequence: TGTGCCAGCAGTGAAGGACTAGAGACCAATGAGCAGTTCTTC.

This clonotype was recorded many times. The chain's CDR3 is CASSTAPNNEQFF. The DNA for the CDR3 is TGTGCCAGCAGCACTGCCCCAAACAATGAGCAGTTCTTC. The rearrangement uses TRBV9 and TRBJ2-1; no clear D gene. Germline lookup yields CDR1 SGDLS and CDR2 YYNGEE. There are 13 residues in the CDR3. V lost 4 bases to trimming and J lost 5 bases, with 10 bases between them.

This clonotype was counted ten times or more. CDR3 sequence reads: CASSPSGLLRRTEQFF. The DNA of the CDR3 is TGTGCCAGCAGTCCATCGGGACTACTCCGGCGAACGGAGCAGTTCTTC. The rearrangement uses TRBV12-3 or TRBV12-4 and TRBJ2-1; 7 bases are a match to TRBD2. J gave up 10 bases and V 5 bases, and 17 bases lay outside the gene matches. The CDR3 runs to 16 residues.

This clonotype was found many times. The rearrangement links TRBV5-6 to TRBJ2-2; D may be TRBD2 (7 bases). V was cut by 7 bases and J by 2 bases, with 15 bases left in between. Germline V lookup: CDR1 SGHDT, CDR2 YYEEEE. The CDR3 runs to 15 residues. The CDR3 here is CASLRGGRNTGELFF. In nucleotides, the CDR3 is TGTGCCAGCTTAAGGGGGGGCCGAAACACCGGGGAGCTGTTTTTT.